This T cell receptor (beta chain) is from a study of beta chain features in type 1 diabetes. Every bit of the isolated RNA underwent reverse transcription, so sequencing read expressed TCRB transcripts. Repertoires were generated with immunoSEQ multiplex PCR, while TCRdb's copy carries only in-frame clones and drops some. The table includes fewer than 350,000 clones, 8% detected once. The table lists this clone with many counts. Its antigen is as yet unknown. Overall study results and limits: It was not settled here whether HLA type affects TCRB rearrangement. In type 1 diabetes patients, VDJ junctions had fewer insertions; deletions at these junctions were more frequent.

The CDR3 sequence is 17 residues long. Germline CDR1 and CDR2: SGHDN and FVKESK. The V gene lost 4 bases and the J gene lost 0 bases, with 18 bases spanning the gap. The sample was central memory CD4+ T cells from blood. The gene calls are TRBV14 and TRBJ1-2, with D uncertain. This receptor was obtained from a woman between 18 and 29 years old in good health. The CDR3: CASSPRRGRPTNYGYTF. For the CDR3, the DNA is TGTGCCAGCAGCCCCAGACGAGGGAGGCCCACTAACTATGGCTACACCTTC.